The T cell receptor (beta chain) described here comes from a study of blood T cell repertoires in COVID-19. Background on the study: Samples came from the United States, Italy and Spain, spanning acute and convalescent COVID-19. Nucleic acid was either cDNA or gDNA, and it came from T cells, B-cell-depleted T cells, or PBMCs.

In the study's own analysis: Amplified reference gene primers provided the basis for estimating nucleated cell counts. The table came from immunoSEQ multiplex PCR; TCRdb's copy has only in-frame clones and leaves some out. Clone size and V and J calls were adopted from that table, with D and trimming inferred from the DNA. Of 120,000 to 150,000 clones listed, more than 65% were seen once; the top ten hold around 8%. The CDR3 loop spans 16 amino acids. Germline CDR1 KGHSH, CDR2 LQKENI. The ends lost 1 base at V and 0 bases at J; junction bases unmatched: 5. The receptor's source is a human donor in a cohort sampled during active COVID-19. The sequenced sample was peripheral blood. The gene calls are TRBV18 and TRBJ1-2; 7 nucleotides align to TRBD1. CDR3 DNA sequence: TGTGCCAGCTCACCACTGGGACAGACCACTAACTATGGCTACACCTTC. Encoded protein: CASSPLGQTTNYGYTF.